A single T cell receptor (beta chain) is shown here with its context. Its antigen is unknown. Time point: blood from clinic visit 5 months post-surgery; TSC patient then seizure free. The sequenced cases were selected for having the highest brain T cell transcript signatures. This record belongs to a study of brain T cells in children with intractable seizures. Study results and limitations: Pre-surgery blood may have been undersampled, hiding some clones.

TCRdb's copy holds only in-frame clones and misses some; the assay was immunoSEQ multiplex PCR. The top ten hold 5.5% to 6% of the sample, which has a few hundred thousand clones, nearly 95% seen once. The germline CDR1 and CDR2 sequences are MNHNS and SASEGT. This CDR3 has 13 amino acids. Trimming cost V 2 bases and J 1 base, with 5 bases left between them. Sample: peripheral blood, taken approximately 5 months after surgery. The chain links TRBV6-1 to TRBJ1-2; D is unclear. The TCR was taken from a boy less than two years old with tuberous sclerosis and intractable seizures. This CDR3 is CASSEQDNYGYTF. CDR3 nucleotide sequence: TGTGCCAGCAGTGAACAGGATAACTATGGCTACACCTTC.